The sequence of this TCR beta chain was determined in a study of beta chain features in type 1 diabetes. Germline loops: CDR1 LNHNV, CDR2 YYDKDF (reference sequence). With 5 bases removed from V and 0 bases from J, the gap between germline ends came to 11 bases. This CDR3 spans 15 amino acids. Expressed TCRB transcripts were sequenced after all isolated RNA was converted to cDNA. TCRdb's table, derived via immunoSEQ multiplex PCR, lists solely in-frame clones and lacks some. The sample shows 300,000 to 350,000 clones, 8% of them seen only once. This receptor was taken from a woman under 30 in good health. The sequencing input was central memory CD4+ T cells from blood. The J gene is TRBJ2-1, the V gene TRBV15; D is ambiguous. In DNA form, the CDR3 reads TGTGCCACCAGCGGCCCCGGGCGCTCCTACAATGAGCAGTTCTTC. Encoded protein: CATSGPGRSYNEQFF.